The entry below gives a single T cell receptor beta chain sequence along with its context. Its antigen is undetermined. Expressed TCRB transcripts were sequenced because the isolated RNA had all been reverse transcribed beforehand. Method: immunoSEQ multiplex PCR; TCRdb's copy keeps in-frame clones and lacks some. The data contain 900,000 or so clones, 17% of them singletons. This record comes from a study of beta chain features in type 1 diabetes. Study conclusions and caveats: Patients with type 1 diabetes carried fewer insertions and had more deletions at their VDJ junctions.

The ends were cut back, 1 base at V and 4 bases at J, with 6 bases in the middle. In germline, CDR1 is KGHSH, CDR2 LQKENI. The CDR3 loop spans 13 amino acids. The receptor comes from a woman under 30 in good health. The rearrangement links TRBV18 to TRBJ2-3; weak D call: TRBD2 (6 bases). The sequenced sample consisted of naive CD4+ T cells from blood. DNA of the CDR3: TGTGCCAGCTCACCACAGCGGGCAGATACGCAGTATTTT. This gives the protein CASSPQRADTQYF.